The 10 T cell receptor beta chains in this list originate from one sample, sequenced in a study of Ad26.COV2.S vaccination and SARS-CoV-2 variants. The treatment: about 20 received Ad26.COV2.S at low or high dose, single or two shots; 5 received placebo; per-sample allocation not given. The samples date from day 63 after the first vaccine or placebo injection. Measured with immunoSEQ multiplex PCR; TCRdb has only the in-frame clones, and not every one. This table has under 500,000 clones, around 92% appearing once. This material consisted of peripheral blood, taken in a trial of Ad26.COV2.S vaccine versus placebo. These TCRs come from a person aged 18-60 years who received the Ad26.COV2.S COVID-19 vaccine or a placebo.

This chain uses TRBV5-4 with TRBJ2-3; tentative D call: TRBD2 (5 bases). CDR3 length equals 15 residues. CDR1 is SGHNT, CDR2 YYREEE, per germline (reference sequence). V gave up 3 bases and J gave up 2 bases, with 13 bases separating them. DNA of the CDR3: TGTGCCAGCAGCTCTCGTGGACTCAACACAGATACGCAGTATTTT. Its protein is CASSSRGLNTDTQYF.

V gene TRBV28 combines with J gene TRBJ1-2; 8 bases are shared with TRBD1. V gave up 6 bases and J gave up 4 bases; unmatched junction bases: 7. Per the germline V gene, CDR1 is MDHEN and CDR2 is SYDVKM. The CDR3 runs to 14 residues. The CDR3 region has the DNA TGTGCCAGCAGGGAGACAGGGGCCGGCTATGGCTACACCTTC. This translates into CASRETGAGYGYTF.

J is TRBJ2-5 and V is TRBV5-1, with D perhaps matching TRBD1 or TRBD2 (5 bases each). Trimming pared 0 bases from V and 7 bases from J, leaving 13 bases between. Germline CDR1 is SGHRS and CDR2 is YFSETQ. The CDR3 loop spans 14 amino acids. The DNA for the CDR3 is TGCGCCAGCAGCTTGGCCGAGGGGCTCGGGACCCAGTACTTC. Its protein is CASSLAEGLGTQYF.

The chain couples TRBV7-6 to TRBJ2-3, with D uncertain. Trimming cost V 5 bases and J 5 bases, with 29 bases left between them. This CDR3 has 19 amino acids. Germline CDR1 and CDR2: SGHVS and FNYEAQ. DNA of the CDR3: TGTGCCAGCAGCCCCGTCTCCCTTGACGTGAGTGGTGGGCGAGATACGCAGTATTTT. Translated: CASSPVSLDVSGGRDTQYF.

The chain recombines TRBV6-5 with TRBJ2-5; TRBD1 matches at 7 bases. The J segment lost 2 bases and the V segment lost 8 bases, leaving 8 bases of the junction unmatched. CDR1 and CDR2 (germline): MNHEY, SVGAGI. The CDR3 is made up of 14 amino acids. The CDR3, as DNA: TGTGCCAGCTTGAGGGGACAGCTACAAGAGACCCAGTACTTC. It codes for CASLRGQLQETQYF.

Concerning this clone: Other nucleotide sequences in the sample specify the same CDR3. The V gene is TRBV9, the J gene TRBJ1-5; D is undetermined. The CDR3 has 14 residues. V lost 0 bases and J lost 0, with 4 bases in between. Germline-derived CDR1 and CDR2 are SGDLS and YYNGEE. In nucleotides, the CDR3 is TGTGCCAGCAGCGTAGGCGGTAGCAATCAGCCCCAGCATTTT. It encodes CASSVGGSNQPQHF.

V usage is TRBV19 and J usage is TRBJ2-1; 8 nucleotides align to TRBD1. Trimming at V came to 3 bases and at J to 7 bases, leaving 8 bases not matched to a gene. Germline values: CDR1 LNHDA, CDR2 SQIVND (reference sequence). The CDR3 sequence is 15 residues long. Here the CDR3 reads CASSIYRGNINEQFF. For the CDR3, the DNA is TGTGCCAGTAGTATTTACAGGGGGAATATTAATGAGCAGTTCTTC.

V and J are TRBV4-1 and TRBJ2-3; D may be TRBD1 or TRBD2 (5 bases each). The ends were cut back, 4 bases at V and 1 base at J, with 15 bases in the middle. Germline V gene lookup returns CDR1 MGHRA and CDR2 YSYEKL. This CDR3 is built from 16 residues. The chain's CDR3 is CASSLVERGGTDTQYF. The CDR3 region has the DNA TGCGCCAGCAGCCTGGTCGAGCGAGGGGGCACAGATACGCAGTATTTT.

The CDR3 nucleotides are TGCAGCGTTTGGTGGAGTAGGTCCAACACTGAAGCTTTCTTT. Its translation is CSVWWSRSNTEAFF. The V call is TRBV29-1, the J call TRBJ1-1; D remains ambiguous. There are 14 residues in the CDR3. Germline V gene lookup returns CDR1 SQVTM and CDR2 ANQGSEA. Trimming pared 5 bases from V and 2 bases from J, leaving 15 bases between.

This clone was detected only once. V and J are TRBV24-1 and TRBJ2-7; weak D call: TRBD2 (6 bases). The CDR3 sequence is 15 residues long. Germline values: CDR1 KGHDR, CDR2 SFDVKD. V lost 9 bases and J lost 4, with 21 bases in between. The CDR3 region is CATRAGIGHRYEQYF. The CDR3 bases are TGTGCCACCCGCGCGGGAATTGGCCACCGTTACGAGCAGTACTTC.